The 19 T cell receptor beta chains given below trace back to one sample, sequenced in a study of cytomegalovirus exposure and HLA in healthy donors. In the PCR, 60 Vbeta and 13 Jbeta primers were used. Sequencing used immunoSEQ multiplex PCR; TCRdb keeps in-frame clones, though not all of them. The profile shows 150,000 or so clones, less than 85% of them singletons. Sequencing input: PBMCs. Every receptor here comes from a woman in her 50s in good health and CMV-seropositive.

The V gene is TRBV6-5, the J gene TRBJ2-3; D is perhaps TRBD1 (5 bases). The CDR3 covers 12 residues. Trimming shortened V by 4 bases and J by 7 bases, and 9 bases separated the two germline ends. The V gene's germline CDR1 is MNHEY and CDR2 SVGAGI. The DNA for the CDR3 is TGTGCCAGCAGTTCGCAGGGATATACGCAGTATTTT. It is translated as CASSSQGYTQYF.

V gene TRBV2 combines with J gene TRBJ1-2, with D maybe TRBD1 (6 bases). Germline V gene sequence: CDR1 SNHLY, CDR2 FYNNEI. The CDR3 length is 13 residues. Trimming took off 4 bases at V and 8 bases at J, with 14 bases between the two ends. The CDR3 DNA follows: TGTGCCAGCAGTGTCAAGGGGGAACACGGCTACACCTTC. Translating gives CASSVKGEHGYTF.

This chain joins TRBV7-9 and TRBJ1-1; a possible D gene is TRBD1 (5 bases). CDR1 and CDR2 (germline): SEHNR, FQNEAQ (reference sequence). V lost 4 bases and J 3 bases, leaving 9 bases between the germline ends. The CDR3 has 13 residues. The CDR3 DNA is TGTGCCAGCAGCTCCGGGGGTTACACTGAAGCTTTCTTT. Its protein product is CASSSGGYTEAFF.

This clone was counted between two and nine times. The chain joins TRBV5-4 to TRBJ1-1; TRBD1 agrees at 7 bases. The germline V gene encodes CDR1 SGHNT and CDR2 YYREEE (reference sequence). Losses at the gene ends were 3 bases for V and 0 bases for J; bases not matched to a gene: 5. CDR3 length: 15 residues. CDR3 DNA: TGTGCCAGCAGCTGGAGGACAGGATTGAACACTGAAGCTTTCTTT. It is translated as CASSWRTGLNTEAFF.

This clone was detected once. The chain recombines TRBV6-5 with TRBJ2-1; D perhaps matches TRBD1 (6 bases). The CDR3 has 16 residues. V dropped 2 bases and J dropped 1 base, with 12 bases sitting between them. Germline V gene sequence: CDR1 MNHEY, CDR2 SVGAGI. The CDR3 DNA is TGTGCCAGCAGTTACCTCGGACAGCCATCCTACAATGAGCAGTTCTTC. Translated: CASSYLGQPSYNEQFF.

The V gene is TRBV6-5, the J gene TRBJ2-3, with D tentatively TRBD2 (7 bases). The CDR3 length is 15 residues. V gave up 5 bases and J gave up 3 bases, with 15 bases separating them. The germline gives CDR1 MNHEY, CDR2 SVGAGI. The CDR3 DNA sequence: TGTGCCAGCAGTCACCGGGGGGCCTTAACAGATACGCAGTATTTT. Protein product: CASSHRGALTDTQYF.

A single count supports this clone. This sequence joins TRBV18 and TRBJ1-1; D may be TRBD1 (6 bases). Trimming stripped 6 bases from V and 3 bases from J, with 11 bases between. Germline CDR1 reads KGHSH; CDR2 reads LQKENI. The CDR3 runs to 13 residues. CDR3 loop: CASSLRGDTEAFF. The CDR3 DNA reads as TGTGCCAGCTCCCTCAGGGGTGACACTGAAGCTTTCTTT.

This clone was seen a few times. The chain recombines TRBV6-5 with TRBJ1-1; D possibly corresponds to TRBD1 (5 bases). Trimming stripped 6 bases from V and 5 bases from J, with 10 bases between. The CDR3 is made up of 12 amino acids. Per the germline V gene, CDR1 is MNHEY and CDR2 is SVGAGI. The DNA of the CDR3 is TGTGCCAGCAGCGAGGGGAGGACTGAAGCTTTCTTT. Protein: CASSEGRTEAFF.

The chain joins TRBV5-4 to TRBJ1-2; TRBD1 agrees at 12 bases. This CDR3 has 15 amino acids. The germline CDR1 and CDR2 sequences are SGHNT and YYREEE (reference sequence). The trim removed 4 bases at V and 4 bases at J, leaving 5 bases unmatched. The CDR3 reads CASSLRDRGLYGYTF. The CDR3 DNA follows: TGTGCCAGCAGCCTCCGGGACAGGGGGCTCTATGGCTACACCTTC.

This chain links TRBV7-9 with TRBJ2-1; TRBD1 matches 8 bases. The CDR3 is 17 residues long. V was pared by 2 bases and J by 5 bases, with 11 bases of the junction left unmatched. CDR1 is SEHNR and CDR2 is FQNEAQ in the germline V gene (reference sequence). The CDR3 loop reads CASSLWGRTGRHNEQFF. The CDR3 DNA sequence: TGTGCCAGCAGCTTATGGGGGCGGACAGGGCGCCACAATGAGCAGTTCTTC.

The V gene is TRBV7-9, the J gene TRBJ1-4; D perhaps matches TRBD1 (6 bases). Trimming pared 5 bases from V and 5 bases from J, leaving 15 bases between. The CDR3 covers 15 residues. Germline assignment: CDR1 SEHNR and CDR2 FQNEAQ (reference sequence). This chain's CDR3 is CASSITTGPNEKLFF. The CDR3 DNA sequence: TGTGCCAGCAGCATTACTACAGGGCCCAATGAAAAACTGTTTTTT.

The V gene is TRBV5-4, the J gene TRBJ2-7; 8 bases agree with TRBD2. The germline CDR1 and CDR2 sequences are SGHNT and YYREEE (reference sequence). V was pared by 3 bases and J by 7 bases, with 12 bases of the junction left unmatched. The CDR3 extends over 15 amino acids. CDR3 in amino acids: CASSSEGRGALEQYF. CDR3 sequence (DNA): TGTGCCAGCAGCTCCGAAGGGCGGGGGGCCCTGGAGCAGTACTTC.

This rearrangement joins TRBV6-1 to TRBJ1-3, with 8 bases fitting TRBD1. CDR3 length equals 15 residues. The germline CDR1 and CDR2 sequences are MNHNS and SASEGT. V gave up 8 bases and J gave up 0 bases; unmatched junction bases: 6. The CDR3 DNA sequence: TGTGCCAGCCCAAGACAGGGGAGCTCTGGAAACACCATATATTTT. This gives the protein CASPRQGSSGNTIYF.

This chain connects TRBV19 to TRBJ2-1; 9 bases are shared with TRBD2. Germline CDR1 and CDR2: LNHDA and SQIVND (reference sequence). CDR3 length equals 14 residues. The V segment lost 9 bases and the J segment 4 bases; nucleotides outside the gene matches: 7. CDR3 sequence reads: CASGLAGRYNEQFF. The CDR3 region has the DNA TGTGCCAGCGGGCTAGCGGGGAGGTACAATGAGCAGTTCTTC.

This chain connects TRBV4-3 to TRBJ1-1; D might be TRBD1 (5 bases). This CDR3 has 13 residues. V shed 4 bases and J shed 4 bases, with 10 bases lying between them. The V gene's germline CDR1 is LGHNA and CDR2 YSLEER. The CDR3 here is CASSRGERTEAFF. The CDR3, as DNA: TGCGCCAGCAGCCGGGGGGAGCGCACTGAAGCTTTCTTT.

The V call is TRBV30, the J call TRBJ2-7; D might be TRBD1 (5 bases). Trimming stripped 3 bases from V and 7 bases from J, with 22 bases between. The CDR3 consists of 15 residues. Germline values: CDR1 GTSNPN, CDR2 SVGIG (reference sequence). The CDR3 bases are TGTGCCTGGAGCCAGACCCCCCCAGGGTATAGGGAGCAGTACTTC. Translating it yields CAWSQTPPGYREQYF.

The chain uses TRBV7-8 and TRBJ2-2; 7 bases align to TRBD1. CDR1 and CDR2 from the germline V gene are SGHVS and FQNEAQ. There are 15 residues in the CDR3. After removal of 1 base from V and 3 bases from J, the junction contained 2 bases not matched to a gene. CDR3 DNA: TGTGCCAGCAGCTTAGAGGGGGCCTACACCGGGGAGCTGTTTTTT. The encoded protein is CASSLEGAYTGELFF.

Here the CDR3 DNA reads TGTGCCAGCAGCCAGGGACTAGCGGGGGGCCGCGCCACAGATACGCAGTATTTT. Its protein is CASSQGLAGGRATDTQYF. This chain links TRBV7-9 with TRBJ2-3, with 15 bases matching TRBD2. Unmatched junction bases numbered 8, after V lost 5 bases and J lost 2 bases. The germline gives CDR1 SEHNR, CDR2 FQNEAQ (reference sequence). The CDR3 is 18 amino acids.

The DNA for the CDR3 is TGCAGCGTTGCTGGGTTGCAGAGGGGCACAGATACGCAGTATTTT. It is translated as CSVAGLQRGTDTQYF. The chain combines TRBV29-1 with TRBJ2-3; D is perhaps TRBD2 (5 bases). Germline assignment: CDR1 SQVTM and CDR2 ANQGSEA. The CDR3 spans 15 residues. V lost 4 bases and J lost 1, with 15 bases in between.